This passage covers 26 T cell receptor beta chains from one sample sequenced in a study of T cell repertoires in cytomegalovirus infection. TCRdb independently ran MiXCR on the reads; one entry per CDR3 protein. The sample lists around 490,000 distinct CDR3 sequences, about 26% occurring once. Sequencing was performed on PBMCs. The receptors stem from a human donor in good health (CMV status not recorded). Some clones in this sample may be carry-over from other donors' samples.

Ten or more counts support this clonotype. The J gene is TRBJ2-3, the V gene TRBV11-2, with TRBD2 matching 9 bases. There are 18 residues in the CDR3. The V gene's germline CDR1 is SGHAT and CDR2 FQNNGV. Germline trimming cut 5 bases from V and 4 bases from J; bases unmatched to any gene: 16. The CDR3 region has the DNA TGTGCCAGCAGCAGAGGGGGAGTAGCGGGAGTCTGGGCAGATACGCAGTATTTT. Its protein is CASSRGGVAGVWADTQYF. Looking up the rest from reference TRBV11-2 and TRBJ2-3 gives the full variable domain: EAGVAQSPRYKIIEKRQSVAFWCNPISGHATLYWYQQILGQGPKLLIQFQNNGVVDDSQLPKDRFSAERLKGVDSTLKIQPAKLEDSAVYLCASSRGGVAGVWADTQYFGPGTRLTVL.

In its sample, this clonotype was seen once. The chain recombines TRBV9 with TRBJ2-1, with D tentatively TRBD1 or TRBD2 (6 bases each). This CDR3 region has 15 residues. Trimming took 4 bases from V and 3 from J, leaving 14 bases between them. Germline lookup yields CDR1 SGDLS and CDR2 YYNGEE. The chain's CDR3 is CASSSRGESYNEQFF. DNA for the CDR3: TGTGCCAGCAGCTCGAGGGGGGAGAGCTACAATGAGCAGTTCTTC.

This clonotype was counted a few times. The gene calls are TRBV28 and TRBJ2-3; possible D gene TRBD2, 6 bases. Germline lookup yields CDR1 MDHEN and CDR2 SYDVKM. The CDR3 is 13 amino acids. V was trimmed by 8 bases and J by 7 bases, leaving 16 bases between them. CDR3 in DNA: TGTGCCAGCGAGTCTAGCGATACGAATACGCAGTATTTT. Translating gives CASESSDTNTQYF.

CDR3 protein: CASSPLPSLWTSGRAETQYF. The CDR3 nucleotides read TGTGCCAGCAGCCCCTTACCCTCTTTATGGACTAGCGGGAGGGCCGAGACCCAGTACTTC. This rearrangement joins TRBV13 to TRBJ2-5, with 15 bases lining up with TRBD2. CDR3 length: 20 residues. Germline CDR1 PRHDT, CDR2 FYEKMQ (reference sequence). The V segment lost 5 bases and the J segment 5 bases; nucleotides outside the gene matches: 18.

This clonotype has at least ten counts. This chain joins TRBV12-3 or TRBV12-4 and TRBJ1-1, with D unresolved. The ends were cut back, 2 bases at V and 8 bases at J, with 6 bases in the middle. CDR3 length: 11 amino acids. CDR3 in amino acids: CASSLSFEAFF. The CDR3 DNA reads as TGTGCCAGCAGTTTATCGTTCGAAGCTTTCTTT.

The V call is TRBV7-3, the J call TRBJ2-3; D remains ambiguous. CDR1 is SGHTA, CDR2 FQGTGA, per germline. V was clipped by 3 bases and J by 5 bases, with 12 bases between them. CDR3 size: 14 residues. CDR3 protein: CASSFSEAGDTQYF. The CDR3, as DNA: TGTGCCAGCAGCTTCTCAGAGGCTGGAGATACGCAGTATTTT.

The table lists this clonotype with many counts. J is TRBJ1-6 and V is TRBV11-2; the D is unclear. Germline loops: CDR1 SGHAT, CDR2 FQNNGV. CDR3 length: 15 amino acids. V shed 2 bases and J shed 12 bases, with 17 bases lying between them. The CDR3 coding sequence is TGTGCCAGCAGCTTAAACAACGGGCCTCTTGGACCCCTCCACTTT. It codes for CASSLNNGPLGPLHF.

This clonotype was observed a handful of times. This chain links TRBV6-2 or TRBV6-3 with TRBJ2-1; 10 nucleotides line up with TRBD2. CDR1 and CDR2 from the germline V gene are MNHEY and SVGEGT. The CDR3 is 15 residues long. V gave up 4 bases and J gave up 1 base; unmatched junction bases: 1. CDR3 nucleotides: TGTGCCAGCAGTTCTAGCGGGAGATCCTACAATGAGCAGTTCTTC. Encoded protein: CASSSSGRSYNEQFF.

The chain combines TRBV11-2 with TRBJ2-1, with TRBD1 as a possible D gene (7 bases). The CDR3 length is 16 residues. V shed 1 base and J shed 8 bases, with 18 bases lying between them. Germline values: CDR1 SGHAT, CDR2 FQNNGV. CDR3: CASSLGAGGGMDEQFF. CDR3 coding DNA: TGTGCCAGCAGCTTAGGTGCTGGAGGGGGCATGGATGAGCAGTTCTTC.

This clonotype has at least ten counts. The chain is built from TRBV7-2 and TRBJ2-7; a weak D match, TRBD1 (6 bases). The CDR3 has 14 residues. The V end was cut by 4 bases, the J end by 3 bases, with 13 bases between. Germline CDR1 reads SGHTA; CDR2 reads FQGNSA. The CDR3 loop is CASSSQGSNYEQYF. The CDR3 DNA reads TGTGCCAGCAGCTCACAGGGCTCAAACTACGAGCAGTACTTC.

The J gene is TRBJ2-3, the V gene TRBV7-9, with D hard to call. Germline V lookup: CDR1 SEHNR, CDR2 FQNEAQ (reference sequence). The CDR3 totals 14 residues. Trimming cost V 5 bases and J 6 bases, with 15 bases left between them. CDR3 nucleotides: TGTGCCAGCAGCGAAACTATAGTCCGGGATACGCAGTATTTT. Protein sequence: CASSETIVRDTQYF.

V is TRBV6-1 and J is TRBJ2-1; TRBD2 matches 16 bases. J lost 10 bases, V lost 7 bases, and 13 bases had no gene match. Germline V gene data show CDR1 as MNHNS and CDR2 as SASEGT. The CDR3 runs 17 residues. The DNA for the CDR3 is TGTGCCAGCACCGGGACTAGCGGGAGGGCCGGTTTCCGGGAGCAGTTCTTC. It encodes CASTGTSGRAGFREQFF.

This chain uses TRBV6-5 with TRBJ2-2, with 7 bases fitting TRBD2. J gave up 6 bases and V 6 bases, and 10 bases lay outside the gene matches. CDR3 size: 15 residues. Germline CDR1 reads MNHEY; CDR2 reads SVGAGI. The CDR3 loop is CASSRGREASGELFF. In DNA form, the CDR3 reads TGTGCCAGCAGCCGAGGACGGGAGGCTTCCGGGGAGCTGTTTTTT.

This chain joins TRBV11-3 and TRBJ2-2, with a weak D call TRBD1 (6 bases). Germline V gene lookup returns CDR1 SGHNT and CDR2 YENEEA. The CDR3 sequence is 14 residues long. V was clipped by 5 bases and J by 7 bases, with 14 bases between them. The CDR3 DNA follows: TGTGCCAGCAGCCCTCATACAGGGATCGGGGAGCTGTTTTTT. Amino acid sequence: CASSPHTGIGELFF.

This rearrangement joins TRBV28 to TRBJ2-5; 8 bases fit TRBD1. CDR3 length: 14 amino acids. V lost 5 bases and J lost 3; bases outside the gene matches: 5. CDR1 and CDR2 from the germline V gene are MDHEN and SYDVKM. DNA of the CDR3: TGTGCCAGCAGTACCACAGGGGGGAAAGAGACCCAGTACTTC. Its translation: CASSTTGGKETQYF.

This clonotype was observed a few times. The chain links TRBV14 to TRBJ1-1, with TRBD1 as a possible D gene (5 bases). The V end lost 0 bases, the J end lost 0 bases, and 8 bases lay between the germline ends. Germline CDR1 and CDR2: SGHDN and FVKESK. This CDR3 comprises 15 residues. CDR3 in amino acids: CASSQDREVNTEAFF. CDR3 nucleotides: TGTGCCAGCAGCCAAGACAGGGAAGTGAACACTGAAGCTTTCTTT. Supplemented by reference TRBV14 and TRBJ1-1, the full variable domain reads EAGVTQFPSHSVIEKGQTVTLRCDPISGHDNLYWYRRVMGKEIKFLLHFVKESKQDESGMPNNRFLAERTGGTYSTLKVQPAELEDSGVYFCASSQDREVNTEAFFGQGTRLTVV.

This clonotype was picked up many times. The chain carries TRBV7-9 and TRBJ1-2; D gene ambiguous. V lost 2 bases to trimming and J lost 8 bases, with 9 bases between them. CDR3 length: 12 residues. Germline V gene data show CDR1 as SEHNR and CDR2 as FQNEAQ (reference sequence). The CDR3 DNA sequence: TGTGCCAGCAGCTTATCCGAGGAAGGCTACACCTTC. The encoded protein is CASSLSEEGYTF.

There are a few counts of this clonotype. The rearrangement uses TRBV19 and TRBJ1-2; perhaps TRBD1 as D (6 bases). The CDR3 is made up of 15 amino acids. With 7 bases removed from V and 0 bases from J, the gap between germline ends came to 15 bases. Looked up from germline, CDR1 is LNHDA and CDR2 is SQIVND (reference sequence). This CDR3 is CASTPGQYPNYGYTF. In DNA, the CDR3 is TGTGCCAGTACCCCTGGACAGTATCCTAACTATGGCTACACCTTC.

This clonotype occurred a few times. This chain links TRBV6-2 or TRBV6-3 with TRBJ2-7; either TRBD1 or TRBD2 may fit D (6 bases each). V lost 6 bases and J lost 7, with 13 bases in between. Germline V gene sequence: CDR1 MNHEY, CDR2 SVGEGT. The CDR3 extends over 12 amino acids. Written as DNA, the CDR3 is TGTGCCAGCAGCCAGACTAGGGGGGAGCAGTACGTC. This gives the protein CASSQTRGEQYV.

This clonotype has just a few counts. The chain has TRBV6-2 or TRBV6-3 and TRBJ2-3; no reliable D call. The CDR3 consists of 13 residues. V was shortened by 3 bases and J by 2 bases, with 6 bases between the two germline ends. The germline CDR1 and CDR2 sequences are MNHEY and SVGEGT. Here the CDR3 reads CASSYWATDTQYF. As DNA, the CDR3 is TGTGCCAGCAGTTATTGGGCCACAGATACGCAGTATTTT.

This chain uses TRBV12-3 or TRBV12-4 with TRBJ1-2; a weak D match, TRBD1 (5 bases). Trimming removed 6 bases from V and 8 bases from J, with 13 bases in between. The CDR3 loop spans 12 amino acids. The CDR3 DNA reads TGTGCCAGCAGCCAGGGAGTTGAAGGCTACACCTTC. Translating it yields CASSQGVEGYTF.

The gene calls are TRBV7-3 and TRBJ1-1; 8 bases are a match to TRBD1. This CDR3 is 16 amino acids long. Germline V gene sequence: CDR1 SGHTA, CDR2 FQGTGA. V shed 5 bases, J shed 1 base, and the junction held 9 bases outside the gene matches. The DNA for the CDR3 is TGTGCCAGCAGCCCCCAAGCCGGGACAGGGAACACTGAAGCTTTCTTT. It translates to CASSPQAGTGNTEAFF.

The rearrangement links TRBV6-2 or TRBV6-3 to TRBJ2-2; D remains ambiguous. Deletions cut 5 bases from V and 2 bases from J, with 12 bases between. This CDR3 has 15 residues. CDR1 and CDR2 from the germline V gene are MNHEY and SVGEGT. CDR3 bases: TGTGCCAGCAGTACCATACCGAGAAACACCGGGGAGCTGTTTTTT. As protein: CASSTIPRNTGELFF.

This clonotype has a handful of counts. The V and J genes are TRBV28 and TRBJ1-5, with D unresolved. The CDR3 spans 14 residues. V lost 2 bases and J 1 base, leaving 6 bases between the germline ends. CDR1 is MDHEN, CDR2 SYDVKM, per germline. The CDR3 nucleotides are TGTGCCAGCAGTTTAATCCCCAGCAATCAGCCCCAGCATTTT. It codes for CASSLIPSNQPQHF. Combining the CDR3 with reference TRBV28 and TRBJ1-5 gives the whole variable domain DVKVTQSSRYLVKRTGEKVFLECVQDMDHENMFWYRQDPGLGLRLIYFSYDVKMKEKGDIPEGYSVSREKKERFSLILESASTNQTSMYLCASSLIPSNQPQHFGDGTRLSIL.

About this clonotype: A much larger clone differs from this one at a single base, so this may be a read error. The CDR3 end shows no conserved phenylalanine or tryptophan, and so a read error is likely. The chain carries TRBV4-1 and TRBJ2-7; 8 nucleotides agree with TRBD1. V trimming: 1 base; J trimming: 4 bases; junction bases outside the gene matches: 3. This CDR3 region has 14 residues. Germline-derived CDR1 and CDR2 are MGHRA and YSYEKL. CDR3 DNA sequence: TGCGCCAGCAGCCAAGGAGGACAGGGATACGAGCAGTACATC. Translating it yields CASSQGGQGYEQYI.

The chain recombines TRBV19 with TRBJ2-1; 8 bases align to TRBD2. Looked up from germline, CDR1 is LNHDA and CDR2 is SQIVND (reference sequence). Unmatched junction bases numbered 5, after V lost 1 base and J lost 3 bases. CDR3 length: 16 residues. CDR3 protein: CASSIVSGGLYNEQFF. CDR3 sequence (DNA): TGTGCCAGTAGTATAGTGAGCGGGGGCCTCTACAATGAGCAGTTCTTC.